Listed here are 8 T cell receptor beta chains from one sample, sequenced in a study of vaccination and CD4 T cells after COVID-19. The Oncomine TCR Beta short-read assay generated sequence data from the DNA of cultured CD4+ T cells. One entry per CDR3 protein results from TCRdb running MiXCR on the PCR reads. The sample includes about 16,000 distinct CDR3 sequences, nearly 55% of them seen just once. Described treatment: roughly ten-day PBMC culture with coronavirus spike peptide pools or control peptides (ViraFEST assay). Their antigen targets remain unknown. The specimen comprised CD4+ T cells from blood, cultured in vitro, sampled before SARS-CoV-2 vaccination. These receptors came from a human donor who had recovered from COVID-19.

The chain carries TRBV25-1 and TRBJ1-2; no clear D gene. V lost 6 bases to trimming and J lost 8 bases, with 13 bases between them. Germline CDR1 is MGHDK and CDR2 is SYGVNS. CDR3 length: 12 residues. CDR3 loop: CASRADLGGYTF. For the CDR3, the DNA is TGTGCCAGCAGGGCGGACCTGGGGGGCTACACCTTC.

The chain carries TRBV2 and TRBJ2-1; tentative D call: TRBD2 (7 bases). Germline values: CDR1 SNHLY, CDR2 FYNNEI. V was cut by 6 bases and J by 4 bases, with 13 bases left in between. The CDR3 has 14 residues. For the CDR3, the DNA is TGTGCCAGCAGACCCCGGGGGGCTTACAATGAGCAGTTCTTC. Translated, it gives CASRPRGAYNEQFF.

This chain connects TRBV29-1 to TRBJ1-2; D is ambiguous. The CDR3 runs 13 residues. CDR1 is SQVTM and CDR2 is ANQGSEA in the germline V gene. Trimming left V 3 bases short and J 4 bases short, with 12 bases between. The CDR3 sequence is CSVERSSLYGYTF. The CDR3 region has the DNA TGCAGCGTTGAGCGGAGCTCCCTCTATGGCTACACCTTC.

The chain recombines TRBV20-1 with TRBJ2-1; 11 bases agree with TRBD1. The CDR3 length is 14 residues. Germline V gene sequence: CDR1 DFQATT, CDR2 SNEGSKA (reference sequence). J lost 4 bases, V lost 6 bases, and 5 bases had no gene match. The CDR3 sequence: CSAGTGGLYNEQFF. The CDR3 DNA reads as TGCAGTGCCGGGACAGGGGGACTTTACAATGAGCAGTTCTTC.

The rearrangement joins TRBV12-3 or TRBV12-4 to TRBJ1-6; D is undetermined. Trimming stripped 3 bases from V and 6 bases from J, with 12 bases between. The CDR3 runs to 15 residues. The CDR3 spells CASSFLRGTNSPLHF. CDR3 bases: TGTGCCAGCAGTTTTCTACGGGGAACTAATTCACCCCTCCACTTT.

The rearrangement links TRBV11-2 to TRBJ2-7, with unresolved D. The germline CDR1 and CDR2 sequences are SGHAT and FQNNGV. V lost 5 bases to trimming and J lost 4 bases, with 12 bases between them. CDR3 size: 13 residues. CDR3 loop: CASSLTNRYEQYF. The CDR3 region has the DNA TGTGCCAGCAGCCTCACTAACCGGTACGAGCAGTACTTC.

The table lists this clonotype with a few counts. The DNA for the CDR3 is TGTGCCAGTAGAAACCGGACAGGGCCTGGAAACACCATATATTTT. Encoded protein: CASRNRTGPGNTIYF. J is TRBJ1-3 and V is TRBV19, with 8 nucleotides matching TRBD1. The length of the CDR3 is 15 residues. Germline CDR1 is LNHDA and CDR2 is SQIVND (reference sequence). The trim removed 6 bases at V and 2 bases at J, leaving 6 bases unmatched.

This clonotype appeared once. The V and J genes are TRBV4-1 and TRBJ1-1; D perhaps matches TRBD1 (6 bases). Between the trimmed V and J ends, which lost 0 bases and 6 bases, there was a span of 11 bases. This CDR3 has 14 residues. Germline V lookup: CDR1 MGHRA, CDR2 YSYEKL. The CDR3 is CASSQDRGMAEAFF. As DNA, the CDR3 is TGCGCCAGCAGCCAAGATAGGGGGATGGCTGAAGCTTTCTTT.